Following are 9 T cell receptor beta chains from one sample sequenced in a study of TIL therapy for anti-PD-1-resistant metastatic lung cancer. The immunoSEQ assay was v3. Here immunoSEQ multiplex PCR was the method, and the copy in TCRdb shows in-frame clones only, minus some. In the table there are 20,000 to 25,000 clones, more than 60% of which are singletons. Noted time point: pre-treatment sample, taken before nivolumab and TIL therapy. The starting material was blood, obtained at baseline. These receptor sequences come from a person between 30 and 80 years old with non-small cell lung cancer.

J is TRBJ1-3 and V is TRBV6-4; 9 nucleotides agree with TRBD1. This CDR3 comprises 14 residues. J was trimmed by 6 bases and V by 7 bases; bases with no gene match: 7. The germline CDR1 and CDR2 sequences are MRHNA and SNTAGT. The CDR3 protein is CASTTGQGENTIYF. The CDR3, as DNA: TGTGCCAGCACCACGGGACAGGGAGAAAACACCATATATTTT.

In its sample, this clone was seen a few times. The chain is built from TRBV5-5 and TRBJ1-1; D is undetermined. This CDR3 is built from 14 residues. Germline lookup yields CDR1 SGHKS and CDR2 YYEKEE (reference sequence). V lost 0 bases to trimming and J lost 0 bases, with 6 bases between them. Here the CDR3 DNA reads TGTGCCAGCAGCTTGGCGGGCATGAACACTGAAGCTTTCTTT. It codes for CASSLAGMNTEAFF.

J is TRBJ1-4 and V is TRBV2, with D uncertain. This CDR3 is built from 13 residues. V was trimmed by 1 base and J by 7 bases, leaving 7 bases between them. CDR1 is SNHLY and CDR2 is FYNNEI in the germline V gene. Here the CDR3 DNA reads TGTGCCAGCAGTGAAGTGGGAAGTGAAAAACTGTTTTTT. It encodes CASSEVGSEKLFF.

The chain joins TRBV28 to TRBJ1-2; 8 nucleotides match TRBD1. The V segment lost 3 bases and the J segment 5 bases; nucleotides outside the gene matches: 11. The CDR3 runs to 16 residues. Per the germline V gene, CDR1 is MDHEN and CDR2 is SYDVKM. The CDR3 loop reads CASSFPAGGARYGYTF. In DNA form, the CDR3 reads TGTGCCAGCAGTTTTCCGGCAGGGGGCGCGAGGTATGGCTACACCTTC.

This clone was seen a handful of times. The J gene is TRBJ2-3, the V gene TRBV7-8; the match to TRBD2 covers 7 bases. V lost 1 base and J lost 2; bases outside the gene matches: 9. The CDR3 extends over 17 amino acids. Germline V lookup: CDR1 SGHVS, CDR2 FQNEAQ. The CDR3 region is CASSLGILAGATDTQYF. Here the CDR3 DNA reads TGTGCCAGCAGCTTAGGGATATTAGCGGGCGCCACAGATACGCAGTATTTT.

As DNA, the CDR3 is TGCGCCAGCAGCCAAGATAGGCGGGAGCAGTTCTTC. Translating gives CASSQDRREQFF. J is TRBJ2-1 and V is TRBV4-3; no definite D call. This CDR3 has 12 amino acids. Germline V lookup: CDR1 LGHNA, CDR2 YSLEER. V dropped 0 bases and J dropped 10 bases, with 7 bases sitting between them.

This clone has only a few counts. Other DNA sequences in the same sample also yield this CDR3. The chain couples TRBV4-2 to TRBJ1-5, with 9 bases aligning to TRBD1. Losses at the gene ends were 0 bases for V and 7 bases for J; bases not matched to a gene: 7. In germline, CDR1 is LGHNA, CDR2 YNFKEQ. CDR3 length: 16 residues. This CDR3 reads CASSQDQGTGHQPQHF. CDR3 nucleotide sequence: TGTGCCAGCAGCCAAGATCAGGGGACAGGGCACCAGCCCCAGCATTTT.

This clone was found a few times. This chain uses TRBV27 with TRBJ1-6; D remains unclear. The CDR3 has 14 residues. In germline, CDR1 is MNHEY, CDR2 SMNVEV (reference sequence). V lost 7 bases to trimming and J lost 10 bases, with 17 bases between them. This chain's CDR3 is CASTFALSRSPLHF. The CDR3 DNA reads TGTGCCAGCACCTTTGCCCTCTCGCGATCACCCCTCCACTTT.

V is TRBV6-6 and J is TRBJ2-1, with TRBD2 as a possible D gene (5 bases). Germline loops: CDR1 MNHNY, CDR2 SVGAGI (reference sequence). The CDR3 length is 15 residues. The ends were cut back, 6 bases at V and 6 bases at J, with 18 bases in the middle. In nucleotides, the CDR3 is TGTGCCAGCAGCCCTCAAGAGGGATCCGCCAATGAGCAGTTCTTC. Its protein is CASSPQEGSANEQFF.